One sample yielded the 13 T cell receptor beta chains listed below, sequenced in a study of control samples from healthy donors and cancer patients. The data were produced by immunoSEQ multiplex PCR, yet TCRdb's version contains in-frame clones alone and is incomplete. The sample lists roughly 130,000 clones, 70% to 90% occurring once. The specimen was blood. These TCRs come from a man aged 45-65 years in good health.

The chain recombines TRBV7-2 with TRBJ1-6, with no clear D. The CDR3 loop spans 14 amino acids. V lost 7 bases, J lost 8 bases, and 15 bases lay in between. CDR1 SGHTA and CDR2 FQGNSA come from the germline V gene. The CDR3 reads CASTRPGGYSPLHF. CDR3 DNA: TGTGCCAGCACCCGGCCTGGAGGGTATTCACCCCTCCACTTT.

The V and J genes are TRBV2 and TRBJ1-5; 8 bases match TRBD1. Germline V gene sequence: CDR1 SNHLY, CDR2 FYNNEI. This CDR3 is 15 amino acids long. With 6 bases clipped from V and 0 bases from J, the junction kept 4 bases outside the gene matches. CDR3 bases: TGTGCCAGCAGAAGGGGACAGGTTAGCAATCAGCCCCAGCATTTT. It codes for CASRRGQVSNQPQHF.

This clone was detected only once. This rearrangement joins TRBV6-5 to TRBJ2-7, with 9 bases identical to TRBD1. CDR3 size: 14 residues. Germline V lookup: CDR1 MNHEY, CDR2 SVGAGI. The V segment lost 6 bases and the J segment 4 bases; nucleotides outside the gene matches: 7. The CDR3 bases are TGTGCCAGCAGGCCCACAGGGGGCAGTTACGAGCAGTACTTC. This sequence encodes CASRPTGGSYEQYF.

J is TRBJ1-4 and V is TRBV19; D ambiguous. This CDR3 comprises 13 residues. The V gene lost 9 bases and the J gene lost 4 bases, with 12 bases spanning the gap. CDR1 and CDR2 (germline): LNHDA, SQIVND (reference sequence). The CDR3 reads CASRPQNNEKLFF. The DNA for the CDR3 is TGTGCCAGCCGCCCACAAAATAATGAAAAACTGTTTTTT.

This clone was detected once. The rearrangement joins TRBV7-9 to TRBJ1-4; 7 nucleotides match TRBD1. From germline, CDR1 is SEHNR and CDR2 FQNEAQ (reference sequence). The CDR3 runs to 16 residues. The ends lost 1 base at V and 3 bases at J; junction bases unmatched: 5. The CDR3 spells CASSLGWQGANEKLFF. CDR3 in DNA: TGTGCCAGCAGCTTAGGTTGGCAGGGGGCTAATGAAAAACTGTTTTTT.

With regard to this clone: The sample carries other DNA sequences with the same CDR3. The V gene is TRBV20-1, the J gene TRBJ2-3; a possible D gene is TRBD1 (5 bases). The germline V gene encodes CDR1 DFQATT and CDR2 SNEGSKA (reference sequence). Trimming cost V 3 bases and J 0 bases, with 13 bases left between them. The CDR3 is made up of 15 amino acids. The CDR3, as DNA: TGCAGTGCTAGTTCTGGGGCTGCGAGCACAGATACGCAGTATTTT. Translated: CSASSGAASTDTQYF.

V is TRBV19 and J is TRBJ2-7, with 12 bases fitting TRBD2. Per the germline V gene, CDR1 is LNHDA and CDR2 is SQIVND (reference sequence). J gave up 1 base and V 3 bases, and 1 base lay outside the gene matches. This CDR3 comprises 15 residues. This CDR3 is CASSMTSGGSYEQYF. The CDR3 coding sequence is TGTGCCAGTAGTATGACTAGCGGGGGTTCCTACGAGCAGTACTTC.

The J gene is TRBJ2-7, the V gene TRBV2; D might be TRBD1 (6 bases). This CDR3 has 14 residues. Germline lookup yields CDR1 SNHLY and CDR2 FYNNEI. Trimming took off 1 base at V and 4 bases at J, with 11 bases between the two ends. CDR3 in amino acids: CASSEDRAGYEQYF. The CDR3, as DNA: TGTGCCAGCAGTGAAGACAGGGCAGGGTACGAGCAGTACTTC.

V is TRBV28 and J is TRBJ2-7, with no clear D. In germline, CDR1 is MDHEN, CDR2 SYDVKM. Trimming shortened V by 3 bases and J by 0 bases, and 12 bases separated the two germline ends. The CDR3 has 15 residues. CDR3 loop: CASSFGKQPSYEQYF. The CDR3 DNA is TGTGCCAGCAGTTTTGGCAAACAGCCCTCCTACGAGCAGTACTTC.

This chain connects TRBV7-3 to TRBJ2-3, with D hard to call. The CDR3 has 12 amino acids. V was shortened by 5 bases and J by 2 bases, with 5 bases between the two germline ends. Germline loops: CDR1 SGHTA, CDR2 FQGTGA. The CDR3 protein is CASSMYTDTQYF. In nucleotides, the CDR3 is TGTGCCAGCAGCATGTACACAGATACGCAGTATTTT.

In its sample, this clone was seen a few times. The rearrangement links TRBV18 to TRBJ1-5; D remains ambiguous. This CDR3 spans 16 amino acids. Germline-derived CDR1 and CDR2 are KGHSH and LQKENI. The germline V and J ends were trimmed by 3 bases and 0 bases, with 12 bases remaining between them. The CDR3 loop reads CASSPGPPNSNQPQHF. The CDR3 DNA sequence: TGTGCCAGCTCACCCGGACCTCCGAATAGCAATCAGCCCCAGCATTTT. Supplemented by reference TRBV18 and TRBJ1-5, the full variable domain reads NAGVMQNPRHLVRRRGQEARLRCSPMKGHSHVYWYRQLPEEGLKFMVYLQKENIIDESGMPKERFSAEFPKEGPSILRIQQVVRGDSAAYFCASSPGPPNSNQPQHFGDGTRLSIL.

The genes are TRBV5-8 and TRBJ1-5, with D perhaps TRBD1 (5 bases). V was trimmed by 4 bases and J by 10 bases, leaving 15 bases between them. The CDR3 sequence is 13 residues long. Germline V CDR1 and CDR2: SGHTS, YDEGEE. In DNA form, the CDR3 reads TGTGCCAGCAGCCCCCTGAGGGGTACTCCCCAGCATTTT. This encodes CASSPLRGTPQHF.

The gene calls are TRBV6-5 and TRBJ1-6; D not resolved. CDR3 length: 14 amino acids. Trimming removed 7 bases from V and 8 bases from J, with 15 bases in between. Germline lookup yields CDR1 MNHEY and CDR2 SVGAGI. The CDR3 nucleotides are TGTGCCAGCACCAAAACATATTGGGATTCACCCCTCCACTTT. Translating gives CASTKTYWDSPLHF.